This paragraph covers one T cell receptor (beta chain) sequence. V lost 10 bases to trimming and J lost 0 bases, with 10 bases between them. This CDR3 has 13 amino acids. Germline assignment: CDR1 MDHEN and CDR2 SYDVKM. This entry is derived from a study of cytomegalovirus exposure and HLA in healthy donors. The method was immunoSEQ multiplex PCR; TCRdb's version includes in-frame clones alone and lacks a portion of them. The table shows around 250,000 clones, with about 90% occurring only once. The specimen sequenced was PBMCs. V is TRBV28 and J is TRBJ2-1, with D uncertain. The sequence was obtained from a woman in her twenties or thirties in good health and CMV-seronegative. The CDR3 protein is CAIARSSYNEQFF. CDR3 DNA sequence: TGTGCCATCGCTAGAAGCTCCTACAATGAGCAGTTCTTC. The full variable domain, completed using reference TRBV28 and TRBJ2-1, is DVKVTQSSRYLVKRTGEKVFLECVQDMDHENMFWYRQDPGLGLRLIYFSYDVKMKEKGDIPEGYSVSREKKERFSLILESASTNQTSMYLCAIARSSYNEQFFGPGTRLTVL.